Shown below are 10 T cell receptor beta chains from a single sample sequenced in a study of early T cells in non-severe SARS-CoV-2 infection. TCRdb re-called the 5' RACE reads with MiXCR, one entry per CDR3 protein. The sample has around 70,000 distinct CDR3 sequences, 11% seen once. The source material was whole blood. These TCRs come from an adult who was a healthcare worker with PCR-confirmed SARS-CoV-2 infection or an uninfected control (not recorded which).

This chain uses TRBV4-1 with TRBJ1-4, with D perhaps TRBD1 (6 bases). The CDR3 covers 16 residues. The germline CDR1 and CDR2 sequences are MGHRA and YSYEKL. V lost 0 bases, J lost 2 bases, and 10 bases lay in between. The CDR3 region is CASSQDLRGTNEKLFF. DNA for the CDR3: TGCGCCAGCAGCCAAGATTTAAGGGGGACTAATGAAAAACTGTTTTTT.

In its sample, this clonotype was seen many times. The gene calls are TRBV15 and TRBJ2-3, with D possibly matching TRBD1 (6 bases). Germline values: CDR1 LNHNV, CDR2 YYDKDF (reference sequence). This CDR3 contains 14 residues. V was clipped by 7 bases and J by 2 bases, with 13 bases between them. CDR3 sequence reads: CATNRARITDTQYF. Written as DNA, the CDR3 is TGTGCCACCAACAGGGCTCGGATCACAGATACGCAGTATTTT.

This clonotype was found a few times. This sequence joins TRBV7-9 and TRBJ2-5; a weak D match, TRBD2 (5 bases). V lost 6 bases and J 5 bases, leaving 10 bases between the germline ends. From germline, CDR1 is SEHNR and CDR2 FQNEAQ (reference sequence). The CDR3 is 12 amino acids. As DNA, the CDR3 is TGTGCCAGCAGGCAGGAGGTCGAGACCCAGTACTTC. Protein product: CASRQEVETQYF.

This clonotype was observed a handful of times. This chain joins TRBV12-3 or TRBV12-4 and TRBJ1-3, with a tentative D call TRBD1 (6 bases). V lost 3 bases to trimming and J lost 5 bases, with 11 bases between them. The CDR3 loop spans 14 amino acids. This CDR3 reads CASSLGRGRNTIYF. The CDR3 DNA sequence: TGTGCCAGCAGTTTGGGCAGGGGCCGAAACACCATATATTTT.

The chain recombines TRBV28 with TRBJ2-7; 7 nucleotides agree with TRBD1. Per germline, CDR1 MDHEN and CDR2 SYDVKM. The CDR3 totals 17 residues. After removal of 5 bases from V and 3 bases from J, the junction contained 16 bases not matched to a gene. The CDR3 DNA reads TGTGCCAGCAGTGTACGACAGGGTAAGAATCCCCTCTACGAGCAGTACTTC. Translating it yields CASSVRQGKNPLYEQYF.

The chain couples TRBV27 to TRBJ2-3; D gene unclear. Germline CDR1 MNHEY, CDR2 SMNVEV (reference sequence). Trimming shortened V by 4 bases and J by 0 bases, and 8 bases separated the two germline ends. The CDR3 sequence is 14 residues long. CDR3 residues: CASSSLDSTDTQYF. Written as DNA, the CDR3 is TGTGCCAGCAGTTCCCTGGACAGCACAGATACGCAGTATTTT.

The V and J genes are TRBV19 and TRBJ2-2, with 11 positions matching TRBD1. Germline values: CDR1 LNHDA, CDR2 SQIVND (reference sequence). V lost 7 bases to trimming and J lost 6 bases; unmatched junction nucleotides: 4. The CDR3 extends over 14 amino acids. CDR3 sequence (DNA): TGTGCCAGTAAGGGACAGGGGGACGCCGGGGAGCTGTTTTTT. It specifies CASKGQGDAGELFF.

This clonotype was seen only a few times. The chain employs TRBV30 and TRBJ2-5, with TRBD2 matching 8 bases. CDR1 is GTSNPN, CDR2 SVGIG, per germline (reference sequence). Trimming at V came to 0 bases and at J to 1 base, leaving 4 bases not matched to a gene. The CDR3 is 15 residues long. The CDR3 sequence: CAWSVGTRFQETQYF. Here the CDR3 DNA reads TGTGCCTGGAGTGTCGGGACTAGATTCCAAGAGACCCAGTACTTC.

This clonotype was picked up many times. This chain links TRBV5-1 with TRBJ2-2; D may match TRBD1 or TRBD2 (5 bases each). V lost 3 bases, J lost 6 bases, and 15 bases lay in between. From germline, CDR1 is SGHRS and CDR2 YFSETQ. The CDR3 totals 15 residues. CDR3 bases: TGCGCCAGCAGCTGGCTCGACGGGGCGGCCGGGGAGCTGTTTTTT. Translation: CASSWLDGAAGELFF. The full variable domain, completed using reference TRBV5-1 and TRBJ2-2, is KAGVTQTPRYLIKTRGQQVTLSCSPISGHRSVSWYQQTPGQGLQFLFEYFSETQRNKGNFPGRFSGRQFSNSRSEMNVSTLELGDSALYLCASSWLDGAAGELFFGEGSRLTVL.

This clonotype has just a few counts. The chain is built from TRBV5-1 and TRBJ2-2; no clear D gene. The CDR3 loop spans 14 amino acids. Germline V gene sequence: CDR1 SGHRS, CDR2 YFSETQ. V lost 5 bases and J 7 bases, leaving 15 bases between the germline ends. In nucleotides, the CDR3 is TGCGCCAGCAGGGGGTCAACTAAGAGCGGGGAGCTGTTTTTT. It specifies CASRGSTKSGELFF. The entire variable domain, with the rest obtained from reference TRBV5-1 and TRBJ2-2, is as follows: KAGVTQTPRYLIKTRGQQVTLSCSPISGHRSVSWYQQTPGQGLQFLFEYFSETQRNKGNFPGRFSGRQFSNSRSEMNVSTLELGDSALYLCASRGSTKSGELFFGEGSRLTVL.